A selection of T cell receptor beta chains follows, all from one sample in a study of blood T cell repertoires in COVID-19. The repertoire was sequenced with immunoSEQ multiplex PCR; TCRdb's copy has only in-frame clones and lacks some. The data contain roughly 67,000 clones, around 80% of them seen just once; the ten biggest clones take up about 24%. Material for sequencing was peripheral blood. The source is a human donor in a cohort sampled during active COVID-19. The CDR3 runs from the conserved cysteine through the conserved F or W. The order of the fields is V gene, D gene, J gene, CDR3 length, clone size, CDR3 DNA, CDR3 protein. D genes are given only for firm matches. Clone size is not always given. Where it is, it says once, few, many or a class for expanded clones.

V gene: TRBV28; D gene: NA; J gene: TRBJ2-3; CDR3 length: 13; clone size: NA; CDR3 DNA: TGTGCCATCAAGATGACTAGCACAGATACGCAGTATTTT; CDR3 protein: CAIKMTSTDTQYF
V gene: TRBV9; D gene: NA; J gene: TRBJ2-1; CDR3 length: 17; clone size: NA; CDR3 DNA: TGTGCCAGCAGCGTAGCTAAGGCTAGTCGGTCCTACAATGAGCAGTTCTTC; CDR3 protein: CASSVAKASRSYNEQFF
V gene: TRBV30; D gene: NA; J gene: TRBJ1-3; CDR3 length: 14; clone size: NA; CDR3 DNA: TGTGCCTGGTCTGCTACCTCTTCTGGAAACACCATATATTTT; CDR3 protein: CAWSATSSGNTIYF
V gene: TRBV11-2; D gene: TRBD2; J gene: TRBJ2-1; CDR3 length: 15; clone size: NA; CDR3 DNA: TGTGCCAGCAGCCCGCTTAGCGGGAATCTCTATGAGCAGTTCTTC; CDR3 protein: CASSPLSGNLYEQFF
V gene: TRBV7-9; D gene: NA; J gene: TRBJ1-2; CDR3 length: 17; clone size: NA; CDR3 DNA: TGTGCCAGCAGCTCCCAATGGACGGTGGGGGGTCGCTATGGCTACACCTTC; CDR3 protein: CASSSQWTVGGRYGYTF
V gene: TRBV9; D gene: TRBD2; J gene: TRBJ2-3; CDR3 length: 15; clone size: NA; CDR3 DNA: TGTGCCAGCAGCGCCAGCGGGAGGACCACAGATACGCAGTATTTT; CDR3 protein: CASSASGRTTDTQYF
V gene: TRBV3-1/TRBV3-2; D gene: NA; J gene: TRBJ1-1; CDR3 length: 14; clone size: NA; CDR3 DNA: TGTGCCAGCAGCCAAATAGATTCGAACACTGAAGCTTTCTTT; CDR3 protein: CASSQIDSNTEAFF
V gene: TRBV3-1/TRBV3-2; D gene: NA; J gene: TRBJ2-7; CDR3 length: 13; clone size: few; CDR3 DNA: TGTGCCAGCAGCCAAGATTTGGAGTACGAGCAGTACTTC; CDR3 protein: CASSQDLEYEQYF
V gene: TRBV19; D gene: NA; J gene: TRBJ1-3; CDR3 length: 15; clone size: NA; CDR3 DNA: TGTGCCAGTGCCCAGGGGCATTTCTCTGGAAACACCATATATTTT; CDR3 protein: CASAQGHFSGNTIYF
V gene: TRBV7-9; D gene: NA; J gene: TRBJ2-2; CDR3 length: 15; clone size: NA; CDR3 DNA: TGTGCCAGCGGGGGCGGGACAGTCAGAACCGGGGAGCTGTTTTTT; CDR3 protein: CASGGGTVRTGELFF
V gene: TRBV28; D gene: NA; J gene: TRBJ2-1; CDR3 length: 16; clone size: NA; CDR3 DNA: TGTGCCAGCACCCAAAACTTCCCATCCCTCAGCGATGAGCAGTTCTTC; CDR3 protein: CASTQNFPSLSDEQFF
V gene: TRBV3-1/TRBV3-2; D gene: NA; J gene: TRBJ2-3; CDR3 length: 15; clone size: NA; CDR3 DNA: TGTGCCAGCAGCCATAGGAGGGGTTCGGGAGATACGCAGTATTTT; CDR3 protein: CASSHRRGSGDTQYF
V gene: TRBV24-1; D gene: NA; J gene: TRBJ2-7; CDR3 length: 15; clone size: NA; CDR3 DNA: TGTGCCACCCAAGAGGCGGGACAGAGAACCTACGAGCAGTACTTC; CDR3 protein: CATQEAGQRTYEQYF
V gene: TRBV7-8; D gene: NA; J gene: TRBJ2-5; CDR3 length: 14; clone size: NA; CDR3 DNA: TGTGCCAGCAGCGGAATACAGGGTGGAAGGACCCAGTACTTC; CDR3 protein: CASSGIQGGRTQYF
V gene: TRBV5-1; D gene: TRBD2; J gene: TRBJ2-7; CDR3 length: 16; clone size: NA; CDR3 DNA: TGCGCCAGCAGCTTGGGGGGGACTAGCGGGAGCTACGAGCAGTACTTC; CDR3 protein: CASSLGGTSGSYEQYF
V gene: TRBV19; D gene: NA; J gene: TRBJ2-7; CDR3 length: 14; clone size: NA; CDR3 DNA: TGTGCCAGTAGTACAGGGCACGAACCCTACGAGCAGTACTTC; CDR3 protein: CASSTGHEPYEQYF
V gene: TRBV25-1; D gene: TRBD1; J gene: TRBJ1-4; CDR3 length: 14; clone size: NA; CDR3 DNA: TGTGCCAGCAGTTCGGGACAGACTAATGAAAAACTGTTTTTT; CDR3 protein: CASSSGQTNEKLFF
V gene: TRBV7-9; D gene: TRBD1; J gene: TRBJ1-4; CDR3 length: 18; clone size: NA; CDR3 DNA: TGTGCCAGCAGCCAAGTGGGGACAGGATCAAGGGCTAATGAAAAACTGTTTTTT; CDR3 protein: CASSQVGTGSRANEKLFF
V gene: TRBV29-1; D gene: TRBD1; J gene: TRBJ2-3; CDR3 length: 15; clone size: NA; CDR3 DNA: TGCAGCGTTGTCCCAGGGGGCTCCGGCACAGATACGCAGTATTTT; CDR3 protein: CSVVPGGSGTDTQYF
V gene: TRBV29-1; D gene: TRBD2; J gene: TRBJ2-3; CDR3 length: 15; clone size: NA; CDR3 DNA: TGCAGCGTTGAAGGCGGAGCGGGGGGGGGAGATACGCAGTATTTT; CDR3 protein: CSVEGGAGGGDTQYF
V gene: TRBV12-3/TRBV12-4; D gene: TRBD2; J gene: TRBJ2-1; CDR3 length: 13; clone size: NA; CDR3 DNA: TGTGCCAGCGGACTAGACAGCGGGAATGAGCAGTTCTTC; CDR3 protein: CASGLDSGNEQFF
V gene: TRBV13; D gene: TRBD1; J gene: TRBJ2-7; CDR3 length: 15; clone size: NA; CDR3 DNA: TGTGCCAGCAGCACCCGGACAGGGAACCCCTACGAGCAGTACTTC; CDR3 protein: CASSTRTGNPYEQYF
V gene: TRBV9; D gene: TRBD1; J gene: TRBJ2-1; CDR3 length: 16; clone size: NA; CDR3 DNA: TGTGCCAGCAGCGTAGGGGACAGGGGGTACCTGAATGAGCAGTTCTTC; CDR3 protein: CASSVGDRGYLNEQFF
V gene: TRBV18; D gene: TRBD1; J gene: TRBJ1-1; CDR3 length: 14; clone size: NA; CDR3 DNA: TGTGCCAGCTCACCACCGAGGGACAGCACTGAAGCTTTCTTT; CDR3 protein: CASSPPRDSTEAFF
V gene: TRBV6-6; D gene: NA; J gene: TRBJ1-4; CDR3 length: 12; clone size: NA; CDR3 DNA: TGTGCCAGCAGGTTAAGCAATGAAAAACTGTTTTTT; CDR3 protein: CASRLSNEKLFF
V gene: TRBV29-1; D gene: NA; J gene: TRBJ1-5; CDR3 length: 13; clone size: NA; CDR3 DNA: TGCAGCGTCAGTACAGGCAGCAATCAGCCCCAGCATTTT; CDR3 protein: CSVSTGSNQPQHF
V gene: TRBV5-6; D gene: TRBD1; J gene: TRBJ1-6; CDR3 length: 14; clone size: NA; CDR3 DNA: TGTGCCAGCAGCTTGGCACAGGGGGAGTCACCCCTCCACTTT; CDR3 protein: CASSLAQGESPLHF
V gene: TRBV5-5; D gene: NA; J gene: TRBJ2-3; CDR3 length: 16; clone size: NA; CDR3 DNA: TGTGCCAGCAGCTTGGGTACATACGTTGGTGCAGATACGCAGTATTTT; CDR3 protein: CASSLGTYVGADTQYF
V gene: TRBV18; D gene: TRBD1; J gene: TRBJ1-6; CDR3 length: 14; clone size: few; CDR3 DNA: TGTGCCAGCTCACCACCGGGACAGGGTACACCCCTCCACTTT; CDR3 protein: CASSPPGQGTPLHF